This T cell receptor beta chain was observed in a study of cytomegalovirus exposure and HLA in healthy donors. Study-wide results and limits: It was confirmed in vitro that three of the CMV-associated chains were specific for CMV antigens. Most TCR sequences were uncommon, yet certain public TCRs appeared in many donors.

A word on this clone: Its antigen remains unknown.

The PCR used 60 Vbeta and 13 Jbeta primers. TCRdb's table, derived via immunoSEQ multiplex PCR, lists solely in-frame clones and lacks some. The sample includes about 120,000 clones, 77% of them seen just once. Sequenced material: PBMCs. The sequence was obtained from a man aged 40-49 years in good health and CMV-seropositive.

CDR3 loop: CASSLGTEAFF. The CDR3 DNA sequence: TGTGCCAGCAGCCTCGGCACTGAAGCTTTCTTT. The chain links TRBV27 to TRBJ1-1; D remains ambiguous. CDR3 length: 11 residues. Trimming cost V 6 bases and J 4 bases, with 6 bases left between them. CDR1 is MNHEY, CDR2 SMNVEV, per germline (reference sequence).